This T cell receptor (beta chain) derives from a study of shared clonotypes between healthy human individuals. The study ran the assay at deep level. Measured with immunoSEQ multiplex PCR; TCRdb has only the in-frame clones, and not every one. Of nearly 1,000,000 clones in the sample, 70% to 85% are singletons; the top ten hold roughly 1.5%. Findings of the study overall: Generally, naive subsets (rather than memory subsets) showed larger estimated richness.

This clone was counted a few times. Its antigen remains unknown. Per germline, CDR1 SGHAT and CDR2 FQDESV (reference sequence). The CDR3 runs to 13 residues. V lost 5 bases and J lost 4, with 11 bases in between. Both subsets, CD45RA+ naive and CD45RA-negative memory, were split from the CD4+ cells. The sequenced sample was memory CD4+ T cells sorted from blood. Noted subset: CD45RA-negative fraction. The sequence was obtained from a man between 18 and 35 years old in good health. The chain combines TRBV11-1 with TRBJ1-2; a possible D gene is TRBD1 (5 bases). This chain's CDR3 is CASSRRGSYGYTF. The CDR3 DNA reads TGTGCCAGCAGCCGCCGGGGGAGCTATGGCTACACCTTC.